A selection of T cell receptor beta chains follows, all from one sample in a study of cytomegalovirus exposure and HLA in healthy donors. TCRdb's table, derived via immunoSEQ multiplex PCR, lists solely in-frame clones and lacks some. The table includes over 100,000 clones, approximately 60% detected once. Sequencing was performed on PBMCs. These receptors were taken from a woman aged 25 to 39 in good health and CMV-seronegative. Each CDR3 is given with its conserved first and last residue. D genes are given only for firm matches. Some rows mark clone size as missing; the rest say once, few, many or name a class of expanded clone.

d_call clone_size j_call v_call cdr3_aa cdr3_nt
TRBD1 once TRBJ2-2 TRBV7-8 CASSLDRGVTTGELFF TGTGCCAGCAGCTTGGACAGGGGGGTAACCACCGGGGAGCTGTTTTTT
NA NA TRBJ1-4 TRBV9 CASSQENTQDRQDEKLFF TGTGCCAGCAGTCAGGAGAATACACAAGACAGGCAGGATGAAAAACTGTTTTTT
NA NA TRBJ1-5 TRBV28 CASSLDNNQPQHF TGTGCCAGCAGTTTAGACAACAATCAGCCCCAGCATTTT
NA NA TRBJ1-2 TRBV27 CASSLNGQLNYGYTF TGTGCCAGCAGTTTAAATGGACAGCTTAACTATGGCTACACCTTC
NA NA TRBJ2-1 TRBV11-3 CASSLGQFNEQFF TGTGCCAGCAGCTTAGGACAGTTCAATGAGCAGTTCTTC
TRBD2 NA TRBJ2-7 TRBV28 CASSPPGTSPGQQYF TGTGCCAGCAGTCCGCCCGGGACTAGCCCGGGCCAGCAGTACTTC
NA NA TRBJ2-7 TRBV5-1 CASSSEYEQYF TGCGCCAGCAGCTCGGAGTACGAGCAGTACTTC
NA NA TRBJ2-3 TRBV30 CAWRVGGTDTQYF TGTGCCTGGAGAGTGGGCGGCACAGATACGCAGTATTTT
NA once TRBJ2-7 TRBV10-3 CAISESTDRSSYEQYF TGTGCCATCAGTGAGTCGACAGATAGGAGCTCCTACGAGCAGTACTTC
NA few TRBJ1-2 TRBV30 CAWRLTGTYGYTF TGTGCCTGGAGGCTAACAGGGACCTATGGCTACACCTTC
NA NA TRBJ2-7 TRBV6-5 CASSYSPQTYEQYF TGTGCCAGCAGTTACTCCCCCCAAACCTACGAGCAGTACTTC
NA NA TRBJ2-2 TRBV27 CASRMRRGTGELFF TGTGCCAGCAGGATGCGGAGGGGCACCGGGGAGCTGTTTTTT
NA NA TRBJ1-1 TRBV7-9 CASSFRPQDTEAFF TGTGCCAGCAGCTTCCGACCACAGGACACTGAAGCTTTCTTT
NA NA TRBJ1-1 TRBV5-4 CASSSGETLNTEAFF TGTGCCAGCAGTTCAGGGGAAACGTTGAACACTGAAGCTTTCTTT
NA NA TRBJ1-1 TRBV10-3 CAISGQMNTEAFF TGTGCCATCAGTGGACAGATGAACACTGAAGCTTTCTTT
NA NA TRBJ2-2 TRBV2 CASSGQGITGELFF TGTGCCAGCAGTGGCCAGGGAATCACCGGGGAGCTGTTTTTT
NA NA TRBJ1-5 TRBV7-2 CASSVDSDQPQHF TGTGCCAGCAGCGTCGACAGTGATCAGCCCCAGCATTTT
NA few TRBJ1-5 TRBV28 CASSFRSLRQGIRNQPQHF TGTGCCAGCAGTTTTCGGAGTTTACGTCAGGGGATAAGGAATCAGCCCCAGCATTTT
NA NA TRBJ2-7 TRBV7-8 CASSPRGILLRGEQYF TGTGCCAGCAGCCCCCGGGGGATCTTACTCAGGGGGGAGCAGTACTTC
NA NA TRBJ2-5 TRBV30 CAWRPIGAGVETQYF TGTGCCTGGAGACCCATCGGTGCAGGGGTAGAGACCCAGTACTTC
NA once TRBJ1-1 TRBV27 CASQGFMNTEAFF TGTGCCAGCCAGGGGTTCATGAACACTGAAGCTTTCTTT
NA NA TRBJ2-3 TRBV11-2 CASSLAGVGTDTQYF TGTGCCAGCAGCTTAGCGGGAGTGGGTACAGATACGCAGTATTTT
TRBD1 NA TRBJ1-3 TRBV6-5 CASSYQQGSFGNTIYF TGTGCCAGCAGTTACCAACAGGGGTCTTTTGGAAACACCATATATTTT
NA once TRBJ1-4 TRBV28 CASRPSSEKLFF TGTGCCAGCAGACCGTCGAGTGAAAAACTGTTTTTT
NA once TRBJ2-5 TRBV20-1 CSATRETQYF TGCAGTGCCACCCGGGAGACCCAGTACTTC
NA NA TRBJ2-5 TRBV6-5 CASSYSGQGETQYF TGTGCCAGCAGTTACTCCGGGCAGGGAGAGACCCAGTACTTC
NA NA TRBJ2-7 TRBV20-1 CSAIEDYEQYF TGCAGTGCTATTGAGGATTACGAGCAGTACTTC
NA NA TRBJ2-6 TRBV9 CASSVGAVSGANVLTF TGTGCCAGCAGCGTAGGGGCAGTCTCTGGGGCCAACGTCCTGACTTTC
TRBD2 NA TRBJ2-1 TRBV7-8 CASSFSGSSYNEQFF TGTGCCAGCAGCTTTAGCGGGAGCTCCTACAATGAGCAGTTCTTC
TRBD1 NA TRBJ2-3 TRBV28 CASSPDRGLTDTQYF TGTGCCAGCAGCCCGGACAGGGGGCTAACAGATACGCAGTATTTT
TRBD1 NA TRBJ2-1 TRBV5-1 CASSLYGTGDNEQFF TGCGCCAGCAGCTTGTATGGGACAGGGGACAATGAGCAGTTCTTC
TRBD1 NA TRBJ2-1 TRBV11-2 CASSLTGNYNEQFF TGTGCCAGCAGCTTGACAGGGAATTACAATGAGCAGTTCTTC
NA few TRBJ2-5 TRBV6-1 CASSESDVESQYF TGTGCCAGCAGTGAATCCGATGTAGAGTCCCAGTACTTC
TRBD1 NA TRBJ2-1 TRBV27 CASSAYGQVFYNEQFF TGTGCCAGCAGTGCCTATGGACAGGTCTTTTACAATGAGCAGTTCTTC
NA once TRBJ2-7 TRBV9 CASSTPVAGSSYEQYF TGTGCCAGCAGCACCCCTGTGGCGGGGAGCTCCTACGAGCAGTACTTC
TRBD1 few TRBJ1-5 TRBV2 CASSVRGRQPQHF TGTGCCAGCAGTGTCAGGGGGAGACAGCCCCAGCATTTT
TRBD2 NA TRBJ2-3 TRBV9 CASSVKEGLASWSDTQYF TGTGCCAGCAGCGTAAAGGAGGGACTAGCTTCGTGGTCAGATACGCAGTATTTT
TRBD2 NA TRBJ2-7 TRBV11-2 CASSAHVAGEVEQYF TGTGCCAGCAGCGCACACGTAGCGGGAGAGGTCGAGCAGTACTTC
NA NA TRBJ2-1 TRBV7-9 CASRLVSREYNNEQFF TGTGCCAGCAGGCTTGTATCTCGGGAGTATAACAATGAGCAGTTCTTC
NA NA TRBJ1-2 TRBV30 CAWSDMFYGYTF TGTGCCTGGTCGGACATGTTCTATGGCTACACCTTC
NA few TRBJ2-7 TRBV5-1 CASSYGDRDTPYEQYF TGCGCCAGCAGCTACGGCGACCGGGACACTCCCTACGAGCAGTACTTC
NA NA TRBJ1-1 TRBV11-2 CASSPAGWTEAFF TGTGCCAGCAGCCCGGCAGGGTGGACTGAAGCTTTCTTT
NA once TRBJ2-7 TRBV7-3 CASSRPGLPIHF TGTGCCAGCAGCCGACCTGGACTTCCAATACACTTC
NA few TRBJ1-2 TRBV4-2 CASSQDGFDYGYTF TGTGCCAGCAGCCAAGATGGCTTTGACTATGGCTACACCTTC
NA once TRBJ1-2 TRBV27 CASSFAGNYGYTF TGTGCCAGCAGTTTTGCAGGAAACTATGGCTACACCTTC
TRBD2 NA TRBJ2-3 TRBV29-1 CSVDKRLAGGTDTQYF TGCAGCGTTGATAAACGGCTAGCGGGAGGGACGGATACGCAGTATTTT
TRBD2 NA TRBJ2-7 TRBV4-1 CASSQEPASGSYEQYF TGCGCCAGCAGCCAAGAACCAGCTAGCGGGAGCTACGAGCAGTACTTC
TRBD1 NA TRBJ2-7 TRBV27 CASSSMALTGGIYEQYF TGTGCCAGCAGCTCGATGGCCTTGACAGGGGGCATCTACGAGCAGTACTTC
NA few TRBJ1-1 TRBV29-1 CSVESYSDMNTEAFF TGCAGCGTTGAGTCTTACAGTGACATGAACACTGAAGCTTTCTTT
NA NA TRBJ1-6 TRBV6-6 CASLGGNSPLHF TGTGCCAGCCTTGGGGGGAATTCACCCCTCCACTTT
TRBD1 NA TRBJ1-1 TRBV5-1 CASSLDGQVGTEAFF TGCGCCAGCAGCTTAGACGGACAGGTGGGCACTGAAGCTTTCTTT
NA NA TRBJ2-7 TRBV20-1 CSALSSYEQYF TGCAGTGCCCTTTCTAGCTACGAGCAGTACTTC
TRBD1 few TRBJ1-6 TRBV6-1 CASSESTGAGNSPLHF TGTGCCAGCAGTGAATCGACAGGGGCAGGTAATTCACCCCTCCACTTT
TRBD1 few TRBJ2-2 TRBV9 CASSGTGGTGELFF TGTGCCAGCAGCGGTACAGGGGGCACCGGGGAGCTGTTTTTT
TRBD2 once TRBJ2-3 TRBV30 CAWTLASGILYF TGTGCCTGGACACTGGCTAGCGGGATTCTGTATTTT
NA NA TRBJ2-1 TRBV5-4 CASSFIRASTYNEQFF TGTGCCAGCAGCTTTATCCGCGCGAGCACCTACAATGAGCAGTTCTTC
TRBD2 once TRBJ2-3 TRBV25-1 CASSPLARGADTQYF TGTGCCAGCAGCCCACTAGCGAGAGGTGCAGATACGCAGTATTTT
NA NA TRBJ1-1 TRBV5-8 CASSFLGGNTEAFF TGTGCCAGCAGCTTTTTAGGGGGAAACACTGAAGCTTTCTTT
NA NA TRBJ2-7 TRBV5-1 CASSLEGLGGGEQYF TGCGCCAGCAGCTTGGAAGGTCTGGGAGGAGGCGAGCAGTACTTC
NA NA TRBJ1-2 TRBV30 CAWIRFPAYGYTF TGTGCCTGGATCAGATTTCCCGCCTATGGCTACACCTTC